The 9 T cell receptor beta chains below were found in one sample sequenced in a study of shared clonotypes between healthy human individuals (dated by TCRdb to the early 2020s). Receptor amplification or capture employed the immunoSEQ multiplex PCR assay. In TCRdb, the immuneACCESS table is reduced to in-frame sequences with V and J assigned. These tables do not hold every clone; where another copy was compared, an unresolved V gene accounts for under half, and the others remain unexplained. The sample table lists 1.5 million to 2.5 million clones, less than 95% of them with a count of one. The ten top clones hold more than 0.95% of the sample. For the CD8 naive samples, CD45RO-negative cells were positively selected for CCR7, yielding a CD45RA+CCR7+ population from which TemRA cells were excluded. Material for sequencing was naive CD8+ T cells sorted from blood. This sample's cell subset or site label indicates: CD45RA+CCR7+. These receptors all stem from a man younger than 35 in good health.

The chain couples TRBV4-1 to TRBJ2-7; D possibly corresponds to TRBD2 (5 bases). CDR1 is MGHRA, CDR2 YSYEKL, per germline. The CDR3 is 15 amino acids. The V end was cut by 2 bases, the J end by 4 bases, with 15 bases between. The CDR3 nucleotides read TGCGCCAGCAGCCAACTTACAGACGGGAAGTACGAGCAGTACTTC. Translated: CASSQLTDGKYEQYF.

A note on this clone: Different DNA sequences within this sample yield the same CDR3. V is TRBV27 and J is TRBJ2-7; 8 bases line up with TRBD1. Germline CDR1 is MNHEY and CDR2 is SMNVEV (reference sequence). There are 16 residues in the CDR3. J was trimmed by 1 base and V by 6 bases; bases with no gene match: 11. CDR3 DNA sequence: TGTGCCAGCAGCCCTTCCGCAGGGGGCCTTTCCTACGAGCAGTACTTC. This encodes CASSPSAGGLSYEQYF.

The chain couples TRBV6-1 to TRBJ2-7; TRBD1 agrees at 10 bases. The germline CDR1 and CDR2 sequences are MNHNS and SASEGT. There are 15 residues in the CDR3. Trimming cost V 4 bases and J 3 bases; bases outside gene matches: 6. CDR3 amino acids: CASSASGQGLYEQYF. The CDR3 nucleotides read TGTGCCAGCAGTGCCTCGGGACAGGGGCTCTACGAGCAGTACTTC.

The rearrangement uses TRBV7-2 and TRBJ2-5; no definite D call. Germline V CDR1 and CDR2: SGHTA, FQGNSA. With 3 bases removed from V and 0 bases from J, the gap between germline ends came to 8 bases. This CDR3 is built from 14 residues. CDR3 coding DNA: TGTGCCAGCAGCTTCTCGGCGGACCAAGAGACCCAGTACTTC. Its protein product is CASSFSADQETQYF.

The rearrangement uses TRBV7-9 and TRBJ2-7; D is perhaps TRBD1 or TRBD2 (5 bases each). The CDR3 covers 15 residues. Trimming pared 5 bases from V and 3 bases from J, leaving 17 bases between. Germline-derived CDR1 and CDR2 are SEHNR and FQNEAQ (reference sequence). The CDR3 nucleotides are TGTGCCAGCAGCCGTATCCGGGACCCAGGCTACGAGCAGTACTTC. It specifies CASSRIRDPGYEQYF.

This chain links TRBV5-6 with TRBJ2-2, with 8 bases identical to TRBD1. V lost 0 bases and J lost 0; bases outside the gene matches: 4. The CDR3 is 17 amino acids. The germline V gene encodes CDR1 SGHDT and CDR2 YYEEEE. CDR3 residues: CASSLAATGANTGELFF. Written as DNA, the CDR3 is TGTGCCAGCAGCTTGGCCGCGACAGGGGCGAACACCGGGGAGCTGTTTTTT.

This clone showed up just once. J is TRBJ1-2 and V is TRBV27; D gene ambiguous. The germline V gene has CDR1 MNHEY and CDR2 SMNVEV (reference sequence). The germline V and J ends were trimmed by 8 bases and 0 bases, with 13 bases remaining between them. The CDR3 covers 14 residues. The CDR3 spells CASGNSLANYGYTF. CDR3 DNA: TGTGCCAGCGGGAACAGCCTAGCTAACTATGGCTACACCTTC.

CDR3 region: CASSVVGTSENEQFF. CDR3 DNA sequence: TGTGCCAGCAGCGTAGTCGGTACTAGCGAGAATGAGCAGTTCTTC. The gene calls are TRBV9 and TRBJ2-1; TRBD2 aligns across 7 bases. CDR3 length: 15 amino acids. J lost 7 bases, V lost 0 bases, and 7 bases had no gene match. CDR1 and CDR2 (germline): SGDLS, YYNGEE. Filled out from reference TRBV9 and TRBJ2-1, the complete variable domain reads DSGVTQTPKHLITATGQRVTLRCSPRSGDLSVYWYQQSLDQGLQFLIQYYNGEERAKGNILERFSAQQFPDLHSELNLSSLELGDSALYFCASSVVGTSENEQFFGPGTRLTVL.

The chain recombines TRBV29-1 with TRBJ2-1; D not resolved. CDR1 and CDR2 (germline): SQVTM, ANQGSEA. The CDR3 sequence is 10 residues long. V gave up 6 bases and J gave up 7 bases, with 7 bases separating them. The CDR3 loop is CSVDENEQFF. In nucleotides, the CDR3 is TGCAGCGTCGATGAAAATGAGCAGTTCTTC.